This record covers a single TCR beta chain. The antigen is undetermined. This record comes from a study of T cells expressing NK-cell markers. Study-level findings and limits: One observes that, in several donors, these clonotypes were also the leading ones within the CD3+CD56-NKG2C+ fraction. About 1.0-8% of CD8+ T cells in roughly six donors belonged to dominant NKG2C+ clonotypes.

Each CDR3 protein gets one entry in TCRdb, which reprocessed the 5' RACE reads and gives no DNA. The listing records some 110,000 distinct CDR3 sequences. Germline lookup yields CDR1 MRHNA and CDR2 SNTAGT. The CDR3 loop spans 15 amino acids. J is TRBJ2-1 and V is TRBV6-4; TCRdb selects TRBD2, and the lack of DNA leaves this call unchecked. The receptor was isolated from a woman between 18 and 69 years old in good health. Sample: blood T cells: a sorted CD56 or NKG2C T cell subset, CD4+ or CD8+ T cells, or bulk PBMC T cells (not recorded which). The CDR3 loop is CASSRTSGDENEQFF.